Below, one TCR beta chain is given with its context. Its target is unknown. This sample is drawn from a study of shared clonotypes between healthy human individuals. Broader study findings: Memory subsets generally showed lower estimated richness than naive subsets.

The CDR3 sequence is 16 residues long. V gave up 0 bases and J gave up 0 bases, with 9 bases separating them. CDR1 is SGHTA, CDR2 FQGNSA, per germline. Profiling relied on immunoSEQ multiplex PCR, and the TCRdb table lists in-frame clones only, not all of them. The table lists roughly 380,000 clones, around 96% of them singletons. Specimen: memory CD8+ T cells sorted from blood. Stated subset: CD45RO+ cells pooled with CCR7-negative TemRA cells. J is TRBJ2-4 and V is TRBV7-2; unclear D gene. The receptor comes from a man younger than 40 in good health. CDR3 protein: CASSLAALLAKNIQYF. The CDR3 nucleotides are TGTGCCAGCAGCTTAGCGGCCCTACTAGCCAAAAACATTCAGTACTTC.